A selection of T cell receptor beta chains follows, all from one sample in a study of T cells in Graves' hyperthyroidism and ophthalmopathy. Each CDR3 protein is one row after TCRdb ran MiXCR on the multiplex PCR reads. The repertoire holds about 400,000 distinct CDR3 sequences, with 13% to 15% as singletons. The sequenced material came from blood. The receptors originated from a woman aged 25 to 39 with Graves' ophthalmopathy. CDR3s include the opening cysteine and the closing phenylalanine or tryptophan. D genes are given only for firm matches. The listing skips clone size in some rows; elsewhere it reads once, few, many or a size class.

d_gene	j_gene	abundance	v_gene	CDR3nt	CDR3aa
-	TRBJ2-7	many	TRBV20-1	TGCAGTGTTAGACTGACTAGAGCCTACGAGCAGTACTTC	CSVRLTRAYEQYF
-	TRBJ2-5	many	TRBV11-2	TGTGCCAGCAGCTACACCCGCCAAGAGACCCAGTACTTC	CASSYTRQETQYF
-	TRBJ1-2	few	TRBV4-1	TGCGCCAGCAGTCCAGCGTCAGAAAACTATGGCTACACCTTC	CASSPASENYGYTF
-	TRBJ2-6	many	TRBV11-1	TGTGCCAGCAGCCGAGGGCCCAACTCTGGGGCCAACGTCCTGACTTTC	CASSRGPNSGANVLTF
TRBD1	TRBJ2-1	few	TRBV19	TGTGCCAGTAGGAAGCAGGGGGCAATCGCCTACAATGAGCAGTTCTTC	CASRKQGAIAYNEQFF
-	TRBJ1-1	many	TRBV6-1	TGTGCCAGCAGTCCATTCAGGGCCGACACTGAAGCTTTCTTT	CASSPFRADTEAFF
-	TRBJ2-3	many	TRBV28	TGTGCCAGCAGCTCCGACTCGTCTGGGTACTTAGCTACGCAGTATTTT	CASSSDSSGYLATQYF
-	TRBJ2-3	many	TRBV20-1	TGCAGTGCCGCGGCGGACGGTAGCACAGATACGCAGTATTTT	CSAAADGSTDTQYF
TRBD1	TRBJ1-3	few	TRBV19	TGTGCCAGCACAGGGGGGACAAGAAACACCATATATTTT	CASTGGTRNTIYF
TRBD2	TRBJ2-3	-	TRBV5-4	TGTGCCAGCAGCATACGGAGCGGGGGGCTCAGCACAGATACGCAGTATTTT	CASSIRSGGLSTDTQYF
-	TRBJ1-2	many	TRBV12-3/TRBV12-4	TGTGCCAGCAGCCCCTCTGTGGGGTTAAACTATGGCTACACCTTC	CASSPSVGLNYGYTF
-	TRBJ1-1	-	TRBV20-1	TGCAGTGCAAGACAGGTCTTTAACACTGAAGCTTTCTTT	CSARQVFNTEAFF
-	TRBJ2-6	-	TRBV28	TGTGCCAGCAGTTCGACCGTGGCGCGGGTAGGGGCCAACGTCCTGACTTTC	CASSSTVARVGANVLTF
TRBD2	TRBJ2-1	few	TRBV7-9	TGTGCCAGCAGCTCCCGTAGCGGGGGGGGACTTGAGCAGTTCTTC	CASSSRSGGGLEQFF
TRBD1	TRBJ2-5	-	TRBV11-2	TGTGCCAGCAGCTCCTCACAGGGGACAGCCCAGTACTTC	CASSSSQGTAQYF
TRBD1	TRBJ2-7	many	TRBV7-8	TGTGCCAGCAGCACTGGACAGGGGAAATACGAGCAGTACTTC	CASSTGQGKYEQYF
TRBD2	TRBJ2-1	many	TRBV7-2	TGTGCCAGCAGCGCAGGACTAGCCCGTAGTGTCGGGCAGTTCTTC	CASSAGLARSVGQFF
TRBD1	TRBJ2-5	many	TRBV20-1	TGCAGTGCTAGAAGACAGGGAAAGGGGACCCAGTACTTC	CSARRQGKGTQYF
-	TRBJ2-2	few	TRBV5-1	TGCGCCAGCAGCTTTGGACAGCCAAACACCGGGGAGCTGTTTTTT	CASSFGQPNTGELFF
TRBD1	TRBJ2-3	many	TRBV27	TGTGCCACCGCAGGGGGCGGGGAAGATACGCAGTATTTT	CATAGGGEDTQYF
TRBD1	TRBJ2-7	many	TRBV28	TGTGCCAGCAGTCCGACAGGGCCGGTATCCTACGAGCAGTACTTC	CASSPTGPVSYEQYF
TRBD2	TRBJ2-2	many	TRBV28	TGTGCCAGCGCACCGGGACTAGAAGTCACCGGGGAGCTGTTTTTT	CASAPGLEVTGELFF
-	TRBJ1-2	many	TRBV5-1	TGCGCCAGCAGCTTGGGCCGGGGGACCTATGGCTACACCTTC	CASSLGRGTYGYTF
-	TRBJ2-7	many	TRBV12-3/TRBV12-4	TGTGCCAGCAGTTTACAGGGATTTGGGTTAGGGGAGCAGTACTTC	CASSLQGFGLGEQYF
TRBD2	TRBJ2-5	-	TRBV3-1	TGTGCCAGCAGCCATTTCGGGGGGGCCGAAGAGACCCAGTACTTC	CASSHFGGAEETQYF
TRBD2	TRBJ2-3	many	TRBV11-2	TGTGCCAGCAGCTTAGAGTTAGCGGGGAGCACAGATACGCAGTATTTT	CASSLELAGSTDTQYF
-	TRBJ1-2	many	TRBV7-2	TGTGCCAGCAGCTTCGGCCGGGGGGATGGCTACACCTTC	CASSFGRGDGYTF
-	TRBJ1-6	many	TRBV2	TGTGCCAGCAAGAAAGAGGGAACTAATTCACCCCTCCACTTT	CASKKEGTNSPLHF
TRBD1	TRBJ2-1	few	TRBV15	TGTGCCACCAGCAGAGAAACCGGGACAGAAGTTTATAATGAGCAGTTCTTC	CATSRETGTEVYNEQFF
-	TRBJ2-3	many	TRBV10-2	TGCGCCAGTCGAGAGGGGGGGGCATGGGATACGCAGTATTTT	CASREGGAWDTQYF
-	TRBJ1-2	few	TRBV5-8	TGTGCCAGCAGCCCCGGGTTTCGCTATGGCTACACCTTC	CASSPGFRYGYTF
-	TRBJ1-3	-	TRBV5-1	TGCGCCAGCAGCTTGGACAGCTCTGGAAGCACCATATATTTT	CASSLDSSGSTIYF
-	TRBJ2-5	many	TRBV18	TGTGCCAGCTCACTAGCGGTGCAAGAGACCCAGTACTTC	CASSLAVQETQYF
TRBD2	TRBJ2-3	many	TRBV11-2	TGTGCCAGCAGCTTAGTCACGGGGGGGCAAGATACGCAGTATTTT	CASSLVTGGQDTQYF
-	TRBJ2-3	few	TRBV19	TGTGCCAGTAGTCCCGAGGACACCGATACGCAGTATTTT	CASSPEDTDTQYF
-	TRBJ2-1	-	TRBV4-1	TGCGCCAGCAGCCGACCGCAGAACAGGGTGGGAGATGGAGAGCAGTTCTTC	CASSRPQNRVGDGEQFF
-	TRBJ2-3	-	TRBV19	TGTGCCAGTAGTATATGGGAGAGTACTAGCACAGATACGCAGTATTTT	CASSIWESTSTDTQYF
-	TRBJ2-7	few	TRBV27	TGTGCCAGCAGTCCCGACATGGGGGGCTCCTACGAGCAGTACTTC	CASSPDMGGSYEQYF
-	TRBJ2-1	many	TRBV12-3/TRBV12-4	TGTGCCAGCAGGAGACACCTCAATGAGCAGTTCTTC	CASRRHLNEQFF
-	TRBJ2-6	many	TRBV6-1	TGTGCCAGCAGTGAAGCGTTTGCCTCTGGGGCCAACGTCCTGACTTTC	CASSEAFASGANVLTF
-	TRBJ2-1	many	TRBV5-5	TGTGCCAGCAGCTTGTACAGGGACAATGAGCAGTTCTTC	CASSLYRDNEQFF
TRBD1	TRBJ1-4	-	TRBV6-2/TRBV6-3	TGTGCCAGCAGACGCCTGGGACAGAATAATGAAAAACTGTTTTTT	CASRRLGQNNEKLFF
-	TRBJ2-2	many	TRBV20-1	TGCAGTGCTAGACCCCGGTTGAGCCTGTCCGGGGAGCTGTTTTTT	CSARPRLSLSGELFF
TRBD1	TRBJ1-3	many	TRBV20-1	TGCAGTGCTATCACCCTAACACAGGGGACTGGAAACACCATATATTTT	CSAITLTQGTGNTIYF
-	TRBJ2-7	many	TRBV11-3	TGTGCCAGCAGCCCCCGCGGACACGGCTACGAGCAGTACTTC	CASSPRGHGYEQYF
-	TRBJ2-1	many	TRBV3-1	TGTGCCAGCAGCCAATGGGGGCGAGTAATCAATGAGCAGTTCTTC	CASSQWGRVINEQFF
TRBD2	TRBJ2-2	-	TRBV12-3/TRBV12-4	TGTGCCAGCAGTTTCAGCGGGGGGTCGAACACCGGGGAGCTGTTTTTT	CASSFSGGSNTGELFF
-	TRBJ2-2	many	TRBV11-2	TGTGCCAGCAGCTTAGACAGGATGAACACCGGGGAGCTGTTTTTT	CASSLDRMNTGELFF
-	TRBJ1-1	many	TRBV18	TGTGCCAGCCCACCAGGAAGCGGACCGAACACTGAAGCTTTCTTT	CASPPGSGPNTEAFF
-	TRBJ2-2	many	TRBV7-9	TGTGCCAGCAGCGATTCATACGGGGAGCTGTTTTTT	CASSDSYGELFF
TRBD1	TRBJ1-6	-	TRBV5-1	TGCGCCAGCAGCTTGGATTGGACAGGCGGCTCACCCCTCCACTTT	CASSLDWTGGSPLHF